Listed below are T cell receptor beta chains from one sample, sequenced in a study of CD8 T cells in Susac syndrome. TCRdb redid the calling of the immunoSEQ multiplex PCR reads with MiXCR, one entry per CDR3 protein. The sample contains approximately 110,000 distinct CDR3 sequences, approximately 93% of which appear only once. Sequenced sample: CD8+ T cells from PBMCs. All receptors come from a human donor with multiple sclerosis. The CDR3 runs from the conserved cysteine through the conserved F or W. Fields, in order: clone size, V gene, CDR3 protein. The size entry is marked missing in some rows and otherwise reads once, few, many or a size class.

- TRBV4-2 CASSLHAPGTETGELFF
- TRBV28 CASSLYIPGQGLGEQFF
- TRBV19 CASSIALYSGANVLTF
- TRBV6-5 CASSYGGSSGSMGEQFF
few TRBV5-4 CASNYIAGDVETQYF
- TRBV7-9 CASSSFIGGLTHNEQLF
few TRBV5-8 CASSLSMNTEAFF
once TRBV7-8 CASSESFDTQYF
- TRBV29-1 CSVRTTGELFF
- TRBV4-1 CASSQDRGSYNEQFF
- TRBV13 CASSFQAGPSSEQYF
- TRBV14 CASSQVWSQNNGYTF
- TRBV20-1 CSASTGRRAEQYF
- TRBV30 CASPGQGAGEQYF
- TRBV29-1 CSVSTKADTQYF
- TRBV19 CASRTGTVTMSGYTF
- TRBV6-5 CASSYTAGANQPQHF
- TRBV11-1 CASSLGEGYIKNIQYF
- TRBV4-1 CASSQLTYQGETQYF
- TRBV12-5 CASGWARSGTGVGYEQYF
- TRBV9 CASSSGQTTNEKLFF
- TRBV13 CASSFDRGNTIYF
- TRBV11-2 CASSTSGRGTEAFF
- TRBV7-9 CASQLTGGQETQYF